The T cell receptor beta chain described here comes from a study of cytomegalovirus exposure and HLA in healthy donors. V gave up 7 bases and J gave up 4 bases; unmatched junction bases: 10. This CDR3 is built from 14 residues. Germline V gene sequence: CDR1 GTSNPN, CDR2 SVGIG (reference sequence). Here immunoSEQ multiplex PCR was the method, and the copy in TCRdb shows in-frame clones only, minus some. The top ten hold approximately 4.9% of the sample, which has some 110,000 clones, roughly 88% seen once. The gene calls are TRBV30 and TRBJ2-3; the match to TRBD1 covers 8 bases. Sequenced: PBMCs. The origin of this receptor is a young man in good health and CMV-seronegative. The CDR3 loop reads CASGGGQGPDTQYF. Written as DNA, the CDR3 is TGTGCCTCCGGGGGAGGACAGGGCCCAGATACGCAGTATTTT.